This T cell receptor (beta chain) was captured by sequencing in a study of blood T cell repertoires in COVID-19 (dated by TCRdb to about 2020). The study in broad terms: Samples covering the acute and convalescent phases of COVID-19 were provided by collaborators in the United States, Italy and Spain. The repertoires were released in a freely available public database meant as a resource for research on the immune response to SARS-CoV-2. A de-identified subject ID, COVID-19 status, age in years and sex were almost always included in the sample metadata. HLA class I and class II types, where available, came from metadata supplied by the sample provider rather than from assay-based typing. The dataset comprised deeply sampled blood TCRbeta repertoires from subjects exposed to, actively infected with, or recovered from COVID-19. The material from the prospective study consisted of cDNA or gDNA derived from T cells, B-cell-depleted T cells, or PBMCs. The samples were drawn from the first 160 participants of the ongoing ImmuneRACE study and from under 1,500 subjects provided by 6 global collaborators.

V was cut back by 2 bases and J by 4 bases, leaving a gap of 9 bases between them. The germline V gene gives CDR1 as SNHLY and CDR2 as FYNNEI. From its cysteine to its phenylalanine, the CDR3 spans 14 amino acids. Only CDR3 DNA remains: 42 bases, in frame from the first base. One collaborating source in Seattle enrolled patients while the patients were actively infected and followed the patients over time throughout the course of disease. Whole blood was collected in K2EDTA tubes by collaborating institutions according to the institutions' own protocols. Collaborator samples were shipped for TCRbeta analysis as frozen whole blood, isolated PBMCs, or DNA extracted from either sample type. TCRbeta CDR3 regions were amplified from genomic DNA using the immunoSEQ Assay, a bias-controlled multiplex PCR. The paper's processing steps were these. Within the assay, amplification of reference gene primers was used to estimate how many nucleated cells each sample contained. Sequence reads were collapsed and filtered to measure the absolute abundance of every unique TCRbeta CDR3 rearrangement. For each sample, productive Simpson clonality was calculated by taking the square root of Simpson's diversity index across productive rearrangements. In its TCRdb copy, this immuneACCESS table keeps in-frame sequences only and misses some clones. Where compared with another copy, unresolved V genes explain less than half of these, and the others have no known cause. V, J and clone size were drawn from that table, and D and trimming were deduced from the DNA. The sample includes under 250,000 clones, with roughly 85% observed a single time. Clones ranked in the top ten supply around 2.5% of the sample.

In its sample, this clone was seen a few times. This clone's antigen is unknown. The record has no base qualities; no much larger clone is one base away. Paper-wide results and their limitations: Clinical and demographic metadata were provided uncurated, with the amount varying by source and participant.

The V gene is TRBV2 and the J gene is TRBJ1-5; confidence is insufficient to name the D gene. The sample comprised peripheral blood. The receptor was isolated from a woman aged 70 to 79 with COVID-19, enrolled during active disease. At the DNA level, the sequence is TGTGCCAGCAGTGAATCAAACGGGAATCAGCCCCAGCATTTT. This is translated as CASSESNGNQPQHF.